This T cell receptor beta chain was captured by sequencing in a study of blood T cells in healthy people across ages. Notes on the study in general: Naive CD4+ cells and diversity were both higher in long-lived donors than in aged donors.

CDR3 length: 13 residues. The V gene's germline CDR1 is SGHTA and CDR2 FQGNSA. With a J-beta primer mix and a sample-barcoded 5' primer, a second PCR ran about 6 to 11 cycles. TCRdb re-derived calls from the 5' RACE reads in MiXCR, one entry per CDR3 protein. The top ten hold around 9.2% of the sample, which has around 700,000 distinct CDR3 sequences, around 25% seen once. This clonotype was seen once. Antigen unknown. The data were also submitted as part of a second study, on T cells of mothers and their children.

The genes are TRBV7-2 and TRBJ2-1; 7 nucleotides agree with TRBD1. The DNA end is more similar to TRBJ2-5, so the J call may be wrong. The TCR comes from a boy aged 10-17 years in good health. Sequencing was performed on blood. The CDR3 is CASSFGTVETQYF. The CDR3 coding sequence is TGTGCCAGCAGCTTCGGGACAGTAGAGACCCAGTACTTC.